These 11 T cell receptor beta chains came from one sample sequenced in a study of blood T cell repertoires in COVID-19 (TCRdb year 2020). The receptor library was made with the immunoSEQ multiplex PCR assay. What TCRdb holds here is the immuneACCESS table cut down to in-frame rearrangements. Part of the clones is not present; checked against another copy, under half of the missing clones reflect an unresolved V gene, and the others are unexplained. The sample has fewer than 450,000 clones on record, about 90% of them singletons. About 0.6% of the sample belongs to the ten largest clones. Sequencing was carried out using PBMCs or T cells enriched from blood (not recorded which). The receptors were sampled from a man aged 18 to 30 who had recovered from COVID-19.

This chain uses TRBV18 with TRBJ2-1; TRBD1 matches at 7 bases. Trimming cost V 3 bases and J 7 bases; bases outside gene matches: 6. The V gene's germline CDR1 is KGHSH and CDR2 LQKENI. This CDR3 region has 14 residues. CDR3 sequence reads: CASSPPTGSNEQFF. The CDR3 nucleotides are TGTGCCAGCTCACCTCCGACAGGGAGTAATGAGCAGTTCTTC. Together with reference TRBV18 and TRBJ2-1, the CDR3 gives the full variable domain: NAGVMQNPRHLVRRRGQEARLRCSPMKGHSHVYWYRQLPEEGLKFMVYLQKENIIDESGMPKERFSAEFPKEGPSILRIQQVVRGDSAAYFCASSPPTGSNEQFFGPGTRLTVL.

This chain uses TRBV7-9 with TRBJ1-2; unclear D gene. Deletions cut 1 base from V and 10 bases from J, with 10 bases between. Germline V gene sequence: CDR1 SEHNR, CDR2 FQNEAQ (reference sequence). The CDR3 runs to 12 residues. The CDR3 coding sequence is TGTGCCAGCAGCTTAGATGGGCAGGTCTACACCTTC. It specifies CASSLDGQVYTF. Combining the CDR3 with reference TRBV7-9 and TRBJ1-2 gives the whole variable domain DTGVSQNPRHKITKRGQNVTFRCDPISEHNRLYWYRQTLGQGPEFLTYFQNEAQLEKSRLLSDRFSAERPKGSFSTLEIQRTEQGDSAMYLCASSLDGQVYTFGSGTRLTVV.

This clone was detected once. The chain carries TRBV12-3 or TRBV12-4 and TRBJ1-6; no firm D call. This CDR3 comprises 12 residues. V lost 6 bases and J 6 bases, leaving 6 bases between the germline ends. The CDR3 coding sequence is TGTGCCAGCAGCTCGTCTAATTCACCCCTCCACTTT. This gives the protein CASSSSNSPLHF.

This chain connects TRBV30 to TRBJ2-1; 9 positions agree with TRBD2. The CDR3 has 19 residues. CDR1 and CDR2 from the germline V gene are GTSNPN and SVGIG (reference sequence). J was trimmed by 8 bases and V by 0 bases; bases with no gene match: 20. CDR3 protein: CAWSVGGVSIAGVLDEQFF. The CDR3 DNA sequence: TGTGCCTGGAGTGTAGGAGGGGTGTCGATAGCGGGAGTTTTGGATGAGCAGTTCTTC.

In DNA form, the CDR3 reads TGTGCCAGCAGCCCGCGTGCCCTGACAATGAACACTGAAGCTTTCTTT. This sequence encodes CASSPRALTMNTEAFF. The V call is TRBV5-5, the J call TRBJ1-1; D is unclear. The CDR3 has 16 residues. V was cut by 4 bases and J by 0 bases, with 16 bases left in between. Germline loops: CDR1 SGHKS, CDR2 YYEKEE (reference sequence).

CDR3 in DNA: TGTGCCAGCAGCCAAGAAGGGACTAGCGGGATCTACGAGCAGTACTTC. As protein: CASSQEGTSGIYEQYF. The chain has TRBV4-2 and TRBJ2-7, with 13 bases fitting TRBD2. J was trimmed by 3 bases and V by 0 bases; bases with no gene match: 2. The V gene's germline CDR1 is LGHNA and CDR2 YNFKEQ. This CDR3 spans 16 amino acids.

CDR3 bases: TGCGCCAGCAGTGGTAGAGGGTGGGGGGGTATTGAAGCTTTCTTT. Its translation: CASSGRGWGGIEAFF. The chain links TRBV10-2 to TRBJ1-1, with a weak D call TRBD1 (5 bases). The CDR3 is made up of 15 amino acids. Trimming stripped 4 bases from V and 7 bases from J, with 19 bases between. CDR1 and CDR2 (germline): WSHSY, SAAADI.

The J gene is TRBJ1-4, the V gene TRBV5-1, with D perhaps TRBD1 (5 bases). Trimming shortened V by 5 bases and J by 7 bases, and 15 bases separated the two germline ends. The germline gives CDR1 SGHRS, CDR2 YFSETQ. The CDR3 extends over 14 amino acids. This CDR3 reads CASSLLGEGEKLFF. Written as DNA, the CDR3 is TGCGCCAGCAGTTTGCTGGGGGAGGGTGAAAAACTGTTTTTT.

This chain uses TRBV28 with TRBJ1-2; D remains unclear. Germline lookup yields CDR1 MDHEN and CDR2 SYDVKM. The length of the CDR3 is 13 residues. V lost 5 bases and J 0 bases, leaving 7 bases between the germline ends. DNA of the CDR3: TGTGCCAGCAGTCCCGGGTCTAACTATGGCTACACCTTC. It specifies CASSPGSNYGYTF.

CDR3 amino acids: CAWNSRGETEAFF. The CDR3 DNA follows: TGTGCCTGGAACTCCCGGGGGGAGACTGAAGCTTTCTTT. The genes are TRBV30 and TRBJ1-1; D might be TRBD1 (5 bases). CDR1 GTSNPN and CDR2 SVGIG come from the germline V gene (reference sequence). V gave up 4 bases and J gave up 5 bases, with 14 bases separating them. The length of the CDR3 is 13 residues. The full variable domain, completed using reference TRBV30 and TRBJ1-1, is SQTIHQWPATLVQPVGSPLSLECTVEGTSNPNLYWYRQAAGRGLQLLFYSVGIGQISSEVPQNLSASRPQDRQFILSSKKLLLSDSGFYLCAWNSRGETEAFFGQGTRLTVV.

In its sample, this clone was seen a few times. The V call is TRBV6-4, the J call TRBJ2-1, with 7 bases matching TRBD2. The length of the CDR3 is 14 residues. CDR1 and CDR2 (germline): MRHNA, SNTAGT. The J segment lost 0 bases and the V segment lost 4 bases, leaving 0 bases of the junction unmatched. The CDR3 sequence is CASSGGSSYNEQFF. In nucleotides, the CDR3 is TGTGCCAGCAGTGGCGGGAGCTCCTACAATGAGCAGTTCTTC.